One and the same sample provided the 19 T cell receptor beta chains below, sequenced in a study of cytomegalovirus exposure and HLA in healthy donors (dated by TCRdb to about 2017). The protocol used for the library was the immunoSEQ multiplex PCR assay. A mixture of 60 forward primers for TCR Vbeta segments and 13 reverse primers for TCR Jbeta segments was used in the multiplex PCR. Here the immuneACCESS table is served through TCRdb, limited to in-frame sequences with V and J called. Missing clones are a known gap in these copies; in checked studies unresolved V genes cover under half, and the rest lacks a known reason. The sample has under 100,000 clones on record, about 9.4% of them singletons. The ten most abundant clones make up about 25% of the sample. Sequencing input: PBMCs. Source of these receptors: a man aged 55 to 70 in good health and CMV-seropositive.

The chain employs TRBV27 and TRBJ2-5; the D gene is possibly TRBD2 (5 bases). The ends were cut back, 5 bases at V and 4 bases at J, with 11 bases in the middle. This CDR3 is built from 13 residues. Germline V lookup: CDR1 MNHEY, CDR2 SMNVEV (reference sequence). CDR3 residues: CASSLELGETQYF. The CDR3, as DNA: TGTGCCAGCAGTCTGGAACTAGGAGAGACCCAGTACTTC.

The genes are TRBV9 and TRBJ1-3; TRBD1 matches 7 bases. V lost 5 bases and J lost 1; bases outside the gene matches: 15. This CDR3 has 18 amino acids. Germline V gene sequence: CDR1 SGDLS, CDR2 YYNGEE. The CDR3 DNA is TGTGCCAGCAGTGGAGACAGGGCCTCCCTTGGGTCTGGAAACACCATATATTTT. This sequence encodes CASSGDRASLGSGNTIYF. The complete variable domain, with remaining parts taken from reference TRBV9 and TRBJ1-3, reads DSGVTQTPKHLITATGQRVTLRCSPRSGDLSVYWYQQSLDQGLQFLIQYYNGEERAKGNILERFSAQQFPDLHSELNLSSLELGDSALYFCASSGDRASLGSGNTIYFGEGSWLTVV.

The rearrangement links TRBV7-3 to TRBJ2-1; 9 nucleotides agree with TRBD1. V shed 0 bases, J shed 15 bases, and the junction held 6 bases outside the gene matches. The CDR3 spans 13 residues. Germline values: CDR1 SGHTA, CDR2 FQGTGA. CDR3 bases: TGTGCCAGCAGCTTAACGTTCGGGACAGGGCTGTTCTTC. This gives the protein CASSLTFGTGLFF.

The chain combines TRBV15 with TRBJ2-1; D call uncertain. The germline V and J ends were trimmed by 0 bases and 8 bases, with 17 bases remaining between them. The CDR3 loop spans 16 amino acids. Looked up from germline, CDR1 is LNHNV and CDR2 is YYDKDF (reference sequence). The CDR3 spells CATSRDISKAADEQFF. In DNA, the CDR3 is TGTGCCACCAGCAGAGATATTTCGAAAGCTGCGGATGAGCAGTTCTTC. Full variable domain (remainder filled in from reference TRBV15 and TRBJ2-1): DAMVIQNPRYQVTQFGKPVTLSCSQTLNHNVMYWYQQKSSQAPKLLFHYYDKDFNNEADTPDNFQSRRPNTSFCFLDIRSPGLGDTAMYLCATSRDISKAADEQFFGPGTRLTVL.

This clone was observed a few times. The chain uses TRBV7-2 and TRBJ2-5; 10 positions match TRBD1. Per the germline V gene, CDR1 is SGHTA and CDR2 is FQGNSA. The CDR3 totals 15 residues. With 2 bases clipped from V and 3 bases from J, the junction kept 3 bases outside the gene matches. CDR3 DNA: TGTGCCAGCAGCTTATTTGGGACAGGGGAAGAGACCCAGTACTTC. Translated: CASSLFGTGEETQYF.

The gene calls are TRBV7-8 and TRBJ1-2; no clear D. The CDR3 runs 12 residues. CDR1 and CDR2 (germline): SGHVS, FQNEAQ. V gave up 1 base and J gave up 8 bases, with 8 bases separating them. The CDR3, as DNA: TGTGCCAGCAGCTTAGGGCTCGGGGGCTACACCTTC. Translated, it gives CASSLGLGGYTF.

The chain joins TRBV6-6 to TRBJ2-7; 7 bases are shared with TRBD2. V shed 0 bases, J shed 4 bases, and the junction held 9 bases outside the gene matches. The CDR3 spans 16 residues. Germline CDR1 MNHNY, CDR2 SVGAGI (reference sequence). CDR3 protein: CASSYSSLADLYEQYV. CDR3 nucleotides: TGTGCCAGCAGTTACTCGAGTCTAGCGGATCTTTACGAGCAGTACGTC.

This clone was seen more than once but under ten times. The V gene is TRBV18, the J gene TRBJ2-7, with 11 nucleotides matching TRBD1. This CDR3 contains 15 residues. Germline V gene sequence: CDR1 KGHSH, CDR2 LQKENI. The junction had 3 bases not matched to a gene; V was cut back by 4 bases and J by 1 base. The CDR3 spells CASSLGQGESYEQYF. CDR3 nucleotide sequence: TGTGCCAGCTCACTGGGACAGGGGGAATCCTACGAGCAGTACTTC.

This clone occurred a few times. The CDR3 reads CASSEGQDYGYTF. CDR3 in DNA: TGTGCCAGCAGTGAAGGCCAGGACTATGGCTACACCTTC. The chain is built from TRBV6-1 and TRBJ1-2; no firm D call. The CDR3 is 13 amino acids. Germline V gene data show CDR1 as MNHNS and CDR2 as SASEGT. The V and J ends lost 1 base and 3 bases respectively, with 6 bases between them.

V and J are TRBV7-9 and TRBJ2-7; 9 bases agree with TRBD1. Germline V gene lookup returns CDR1 SEHNR and CDR2 FQNEAQ (reference sequence). The CDR3 extends over 14 amino acids. J gave up 1 base and V 4 bases, and 2 bases lay outside the gene matches. The CDR3 is CASSSQGASYEQYV. The CDR3 DNA follows: TGTGCCAGCAGCTCACAGGGGGCGTCCTACGAGCAGTACGTC.

The chain has TRBV14 and TRBJ1-1; D unresolved. Trimming cost V 4 bases and J 0 bases, with 6 bases left between them. From germline, CDR1 is SGHDN and CDR2 FVKESK. The CDR3 sequence is 13 residues long. The DNA for the CDR3 is TGTGCCAGCAGCCCCAGTTTGAACACTGAAGCTTTCTTT. Translation gives CASSPSLNTEAFF.

Note on this clone: Different DNA sequences within this sample yield the same CDR3. This chain joins TRBV29-1 and TRBJ1-2; 12 nucleotides align to TRBD1. Germline V CDR1 and CDR2: SQVTM, ANQGSEA. The CDR3 spans 14 residues. The junction had 3 bases not matched to a gene; V was cut back by 3 bases and J by 4 bases. Written as DNA, the CDR3 is TGCAGCGTTGATGGGACAGGGGGCGGCTATGGCTACACCTTC. As protein: CSVDGTGGGYGYTF.

The V call is TRBV15, the J call TRBJ2-5; 9 nucleotides line up with TRBD2. CDR1 LNHNV and CDR2 YYDKDF come from the germline V gene (reference sequence). The CDR3 runs 19 residues. The V segment lost 3 bases and the J segment 5 bases; nucleotides outside the gene matches: 19. CDR3 DNA sequence: TGTGCCACCAGCAGGGAGACATTCGGTAGCGGGGGCGTCCAGGAGACCCAGTACTTC. Its translation: CATSRETFGSGGVQETQYF.

This clone showed up just a few times. The chain recombines TRBV9 with TRBJ2-1; TRBD2 matches 7 bases. The CDR3 sequence is 16 residues long. Trimming at V came to 0 bases and at J to 5 bases, leaving 8 bases not matched to a gene. Germline V CDR1 and CDR2: SGDLS, YYNGEE. CDR3 in amino acids: CASSVAVGGTDNEQFF. Here the CDR3 DNA reads TGTGCCAGCAGCGTAGCGGTGGGGGGGACGGACAATGAGCAGTTCTTC.

The chain employs TRBV7-3 and TRBJ2-1; 7 bases are shared with TRBD2. The ends lost 5 bases at V and 2 bases at J; junction bases unmatched: 15. CDR1 SGHTA and CDR2 FQGTGA come from the germline V gene. The CDR3 totals 18 residues. The CDR3 loop is CASSAQGGRSETYNEQFF. In nucleotides, the CDR3 is TGTGCCAGCAGCGCCCAGGGCGGGAGATCGGAAACCTACAATGAGCAGTTCTTC. The full variable domain, with the rest looked up from reference TRBV7-3 and TRBJ2-1, is GAGVSQTPSNKVTEKGKYVELRCDPISGHTALYWYRQSLGQGPEFLIYFQGTGAADDSGLPNDRFFAVRPEGSVSTLKIQRTERGDSAVYLCASSAQGGRSETYNEQFFGPGTRLTVL.

A note on this clone: Distinct nucleotide sequences in the sample also encode this CDR3. V gene TRBV28 combines with J gene TRBJ1-2, with 9 bases matching TRBD1. The ends lost 5 bases at V and 6 bases at J; junction bases unmatched: 1. Per germline, CDR1 MDHEN and CDR2 SYDVKM. CDR3 size: 12 residues. Written as DNA, the CDR3 is TGTGCCAGCAGTCGGGACAGGGATGGCTACACCTTC. As protein: CASSRDRDGYTF.

The CDR3 reads CASSYSPGSWEQYF. CDR3 DNA sequence: TGTGCCAGCAGTTACTCTCCAGGGTCGTGGGAGCAGTACTTC. The chain is built from TRBV6-5 and TRBJ2-7; a possible D gene is TRBD1 (5 bases). Per the germline V gene, CDR1 is MNHEY and CDR2 is SVGAGI. V dropped 0 bases and J dropped 7 bases, with 13 bases sitting between them. The CDR3 sequence is 14 residues long.

This clone appeared a few times. V and J are TRBV11-2 and TRBJ1-2; TRBD1 matches 8 bases. V lost 5 bases to trimming and J lost 8 bases; unmatched junction nucleotides: 10. Germline CDR1 is SGHAT and CDR2 is FQNNGV. This CDR3 is built from 14 residues. DNA for the CDR3: TGTGCCAGCAGCCGCCGGAGGACAGGGTCGGGCTACACCTTC. Translating it yields CASSRRRTGSGYTF.

The chain uses TRBV28 and TRBJ1-1, with a weak D call TRBD1 (6 bases). The germline gives CDR1 MDHEN, CDR2 SYDVKM. Trimming shortened V by 5 bases and J by 4 bases, and 14 bases separated the two germline ends. CDR3 length: 14 residues. As DNA, the CDR3 is TGTGCCAGCAGTACCGGACAGAGAATCACTGAAGCTTTCTTT. This translates into CASSTGQRITEAFF.